Listed here is a single T cell receptor (beta chain). This clone was counted only a few times. This receptor's antigen is unknown. Within one base of it there is no much larger clone, and no base qualities were kept. The data were taken from a study of OX40 agonist ivuxolimab in advanced cancers. For the wider study: Ivuxolimab was an agonistic, fully human IgG2 monoclonal antibody directed against OX40 (CD134), a costimulatory receptor. Intravenous ivuxolimab was administered to patients every 2 weeks at six dose levels: 0.01, 0.1, 0.3, 1.5, 3 and 10 mg/kg. The purpose of peripheral TCRbeta sequencing was to test whether ivuxolimab changed TCR sequence diversity and led to clonal T-cell expansion. Partial responses were achieved by three dose-escalation patients, of whom one had hepatocellular carcinoma and two had cutaneous melanoma. A male proportion of almost 85% and a mean age of approximately 58 years, ranging from 23 to 79, were recorded for the dose-escalation cohort. Patients were allowed to have had prior anti-PD-1, anti-PD-L1 or anti-CTLA-4 therapy, and more than 30% of the dose-escalation patients had previously received checkpoint inhibitors. The paper covers the monotherapy dose-escalation part of the phase I ivuxolimab trial, which included N ≈ 50 patients. Of the roughly 53 patients in dose escalation, approximately 20 had hepatocellular carcinoma, about 15 had melanoma, 9 had renal cell carcinoma and 9 had head and neck cancer. The full study reports these points: At doses of 0.1 to 3.0 mg/kg, clonal expansion of both CD4+ and CD8+ T cells in blood was seen between baseline and week 6. On average, CD8+ T cells showed more expanded clones than CD4+ T cells after ivuxolimab. In the 0.1-3.0 mg/kg groups, partial responders were among the patients with the lowest normalized peripheral clonal expansion, particularly in CD8+ T cells. Antigen specificity was not determined for the clonally expanded peripheral T cells. Low levels of normalized T-cell clonal expansion were also seen in some patients who did not respond.

Trimming removed 4 bases from V and 6 bases from J, leaving 7 bases between the germline ends. Taken from cysteine to phenylalanine, the CDR3 has 12 residues. The read is trimmed to its CDR3 DNA, 36 bases read in frame from base 1. In the germline V gene, CDR1 corresponds to SGHVS and CDR2 to FNYEAQ. Patients with autoimmune disease history or receiving systemic immunosuppression were excluded from the trial. Peripheral blood for TCR sequencing was drawn from every dose cohort at baseline, at cycle 4 day 1 and at cycle 7 day 1. Samples were obtained from an open-label, multicenter, first-in-human phase I dose-escalation trial of ivuxolimab. The trial enrolled adults with locally advanced or metastatic head and neck squamous cell, hepatocellular, melanoma or renal cell carcinoma. Before TCR sequencing, CD4+ and CD8+ T cells were separately sorted from peripheral blood. Genomic DNA was extracted from sorted cells for sequencing of the TCRbeta CDR3 region. The immunoSEQ Assay was used to sequence the TCRbeta CDR3 regions. TCRdb limited this immuneACCESS table to in-frame rearrangements with V and J called. A share of clones is missing; checked studies link under half to unresolved V genes, and the rest is unexplained. The table for this sample lists about 32,000 clones; roughly 84% of them were counted only once. Jointly, the top ten make up approximately 20% of the sample.

The TCR comes from an adult with an advanced solid tumor such as melanoma, head and neck, liver or kidney cancer. The receptor chain draws on TRBV7-6 and TRBJ1-5; TRBD1 might be the D gene, on 5 matching bases. This material consisted of CD4+ or CD8+ T cells sorted from blood, taken in a trial of the OX40 agonist ivuxolimab. The DNA is TGTGCCAGCAGCTCAGGGTCTCAGCCCCAGCATTTT. Its product reads: CASSSGSQPQHF.